The 10 T cell receptor beta chains listed next were all sequenced from one sample in a study of blood T cell repertoires in COVID-19. Only in-frame clones appear in the TCRdb table, and some are missing; sequencing was by immunoSEQ multiplex PCR. The table records a few hundred thousand clones, roughly 88% of them present only once. Source material: peripheral blood. The source is a woman aged 50 to 60 with acute or convalescent COVID-19.

The table lists this clone with a count of one. This chain connects TRBV28 to TRBJ2-1, with D maybe TRBD2 (6 bases). The CDR3 covers 16 residues. Trimming stripped 8 bases from V and 4 bases from J, with 21 bases between. Germline V gene sequence: CDR1 MDHEN, CDR2 SYDVKM. Here the CDR3 DNA reads TGTGCCAGCCCACCATCCGGGTCTAGCGAATACAATGAGCAGTTCTTC. Amino acid sequence: CASPPSGSSEYNEQFF.

The chain is built from TRBV19 and TRBJ1-2; D is perhaps TRBD1 (5 bases). The CDR3 has 15 amino acids. The germline V gene encodes CDR1 LNHDA and CDR2 SQIVND (reference sequence). V lost 7 bases to trimming and J lost 0 bases, with 15 bases between them. CDR3 nucleotide sequence: TGTGCCAGTAATTGGGGTACAGGAGCTAACTATGGCTACACCTTC. Encoded protein: CASNWGTGANYGYTF.

The chain is built from TRBV28 and TRBJ2-1, with 12 bases identical to TRBD2. Germline loops: CDR1 MDHEN, CDR2 SYDVKM. Unmatched junction bases numbered 9, after V lost 6 bases and J lost 6 bases. This CDR3 contains 16 residues. The CDR3 sequence: CASSGLAGRGGNEQFF. CDR3 DNA: TGTGCCAGCAGCGGACTAGCGGGACGGGGGGGCAATGAGCAGTTCTTC. Combining the CDR3 with reference TRBV28 and TRBJ2-1 gives the whole variable domain DVKVTQSSRYLVKRTGEKVFLECVQDMDHENMFWYRQDPGLGLRLIYFSYDVKMKEKGDIPEGYSVSREKKERFSLILESASTNQTSMYLCASSGLAGRGGNEQFFGPGTRLTVL.

The rearrangement joins TRBV6-6 to TRBJ1-1; maybe TRBD1 (5 bases). From germline, CDR1 is MNHNY and CDR2 SVGAGI (reference sequence). V lost 5 bases and J 0 bases, leaving 10 bases between the germline ends. The CDR3 consists of 14 residues. CDR3 coding DNA: TGTGCCAGCAGTACCACAGGAATGAACACTGAAGCTTTCTTT. It codes for CASSTTGMNTEAFF.

This clone was recorded once. The genes are TRBV6-5 and TRBJ2-3, with 7 positions matching TRBD1. V lost 5 bases, J lost 2 bases, and 4 bases stayed unmatched. The germline CDR1 and CDR2 sequences are MNHEY and SVGAGI. The CDR3 is made up of 14 amino acids. The CDR3 nucleotides are TGTGCCAGCAGTCAGGACAGGACCACAGATACGCAGTATTTT. Its protein is CASSQDRTTDTQYF.

V gene TRBV12-3 or TRBV12-4 combines with J gene TRBJ1-2; D remains unclear. The CDR3 spans 13 residues. Trimming pared 7 bases from V and 7 bases from J, leaving 16 bases between. DNA for the CDR3: TGTGCCAGCACCTCTCGGGGTTTTTTTGGCTACACCTTC. It specifies CASTSRGFFGYTF.

V and J are TRBV15 and TRBJ2-1, with D possibly matching TRBD1 (5 bases). From germline, CDR1 is LNHNV and CDR2 YYDKDF (reference sequence). CDR3 size: 16 residues. Trimming took 2 bases from V and 6 from J, leaving 17 bases between them. DNA of the CDR3: TGTGCCACCAGCAGATACCCACCTCCGACAGCCAATGAGCAGTTCTTC. This gives the protein CATSRYPPPTANEQFF. The full variable domain, completed using reference TRBV15 and TRBJ2-1, is DAMVIQNPRYQVTQFGKPVTLSCSQTLNHNVMYWYQQKSSQAPKLLFHYYDKDFNNEADTPDNFQSRRPNTSFCFLDIRSPGLGDTAMYLCATSRYPPPTANEQFFGPGTRLTVL.

This clone has more than one count but fewer than ten. Other DNA sequences from this sample encode an identical CDR3 as well. This chain connects TRBV19 to TRBJ1-1; D call uncertain. Trimming pared 0 bases from V and 0 bases from J, leaving 5 bases between. This CDR3 spans 14 amino acids. Looked up from germline, CDR1 is LNHDA and CDR2 is SQIVND (reference sequence). CDR3 bases: TGTGCCAGTAGTATAGACAGAATGAACACTGAAGCTTTCTTT. It translates to CASSIDRMNTEAFF.

CDR3 nucleotide sequence: TGTGCCAGCAATCGACAGGTGTACGAGCAGTACTTC. Translation gives CASNRQVYEQYF. The chain combines TRBV9 with TRBJ2-7; TRBD1 might be the D (6 bases). CDR1 SGDLS and CDR2 YYNGEE come from the germline V gene. The CDR3 consists of 12 residues. Trimming cost V 6 bases and J 4 bases, with 11 bases left between them.

The CDR3 here is CASSLDGTSGSYNEQFF. CDR3 in DNA: TGTGCCAGCAGCTTAGATGGGACTAGCGGCTCCTACAATGAGCAGTTCTTC. The chain joins TRBV7-8 to TRBJ2-1, with 11 bases fitting TRBD2. There are 17 residues in the CDR3. Germline lookup yields CDR1 SGHVS and CDR2 FQNEAQ. Trimming removed 1 base from V and 0 bases from J; junction bases left unmatched: 2.